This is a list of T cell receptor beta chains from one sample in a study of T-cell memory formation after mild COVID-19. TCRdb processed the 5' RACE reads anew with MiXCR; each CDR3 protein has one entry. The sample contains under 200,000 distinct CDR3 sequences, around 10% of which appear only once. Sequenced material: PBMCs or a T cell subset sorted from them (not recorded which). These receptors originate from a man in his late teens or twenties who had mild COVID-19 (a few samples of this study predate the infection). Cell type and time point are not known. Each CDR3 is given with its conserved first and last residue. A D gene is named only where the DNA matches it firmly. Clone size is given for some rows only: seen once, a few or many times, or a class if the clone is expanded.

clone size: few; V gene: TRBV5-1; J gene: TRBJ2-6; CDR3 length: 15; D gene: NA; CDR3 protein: CASSRWGTGANVLTF; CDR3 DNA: TGCGCCAGCAGCCGGTGGGGGACTGGGGCCAACGTCCTGACTTTC
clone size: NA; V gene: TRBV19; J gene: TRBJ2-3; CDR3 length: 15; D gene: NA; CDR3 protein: CASSALRPNTDTQYF; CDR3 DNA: TGTGCCAGTAGTGCCTTACGACCGAACACAGATACGCAGTATTTT
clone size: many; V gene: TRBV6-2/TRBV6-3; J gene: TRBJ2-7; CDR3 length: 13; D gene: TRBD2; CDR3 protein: CASRREAPYEQYF; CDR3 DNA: TGTGCCAGCAGACGGGAGGCCCCCTACGAGCAGTACTTC
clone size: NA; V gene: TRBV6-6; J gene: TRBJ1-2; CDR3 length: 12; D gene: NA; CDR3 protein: CASSPRLGGYTF; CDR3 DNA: TGTGCCAGTAGTCCCAGGCTGGGGGGCTACACCTTC
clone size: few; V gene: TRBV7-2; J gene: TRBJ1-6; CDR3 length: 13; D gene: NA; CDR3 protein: CAGRGVNNSPLHF; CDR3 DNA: TGTGCCGGGAGAGGGGTCAATAATTCACCCCTCCACTTT
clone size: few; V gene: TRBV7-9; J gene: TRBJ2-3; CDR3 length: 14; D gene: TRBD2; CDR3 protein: CASGLAGFGDTQYF; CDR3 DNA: TGTGCCAGCGGACTAGCGGGGTTCGGAGATACGCAGTATTTT
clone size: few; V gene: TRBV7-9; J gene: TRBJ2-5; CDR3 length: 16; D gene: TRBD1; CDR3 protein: CASSSQGAHRLETQYF; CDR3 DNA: TGTGCCAGCAGCTCTCAGGGGGCGCACCGTTTAGAGACCCAGTACTTC
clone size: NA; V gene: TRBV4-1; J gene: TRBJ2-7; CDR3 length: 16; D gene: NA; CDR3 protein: CASSQDKQVPSYEQYF; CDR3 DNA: TGCGCCAGCAGCCAAGATAAGCAGGTACCCTCCTACGAGCAGTACTTC
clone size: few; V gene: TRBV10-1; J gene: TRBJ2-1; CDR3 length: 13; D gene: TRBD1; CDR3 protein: CASSADRANEQFF; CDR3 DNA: TGCGCCAGCAGTGCGGACAGGGCAAATGAGCAGTTCTTC
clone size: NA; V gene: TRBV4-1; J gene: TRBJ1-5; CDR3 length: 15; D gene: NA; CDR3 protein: CASSQGSDSYQPQHF; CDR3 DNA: TGCGCCAGCAGCCAAGGATCGGACAGCTATCAGCCCCAGCATTTT
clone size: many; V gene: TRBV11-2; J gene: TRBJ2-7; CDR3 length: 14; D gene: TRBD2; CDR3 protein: CASSPPSGGYEQYF; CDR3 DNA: TGTGCCAGCAGCCCCCCAAGCGGGGGCTACGAGCAGTACTTC
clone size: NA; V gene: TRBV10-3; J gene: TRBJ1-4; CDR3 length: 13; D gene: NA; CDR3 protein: CAITREPNEKLFF; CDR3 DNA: TGTGCCATCACGAGGGAACCTAATGAAAAACTGTTTTTT
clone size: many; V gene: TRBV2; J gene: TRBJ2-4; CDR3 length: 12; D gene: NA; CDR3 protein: CASRDSLNIQYF; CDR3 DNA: TGTGCCAGCAGGGACAGTTTAAACATTCAGTACTTC
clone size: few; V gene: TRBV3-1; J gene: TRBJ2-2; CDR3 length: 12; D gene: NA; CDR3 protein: CASSQEAGELFF; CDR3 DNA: TGTGCCAGCAGCCAGGAGGCCGGGGAGCTGTTTTTT
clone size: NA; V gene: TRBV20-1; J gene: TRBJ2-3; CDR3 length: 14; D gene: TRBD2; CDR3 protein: CSARPAGSRDTQYF; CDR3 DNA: TGCAGTGCTAGACCAGCGGGGTCGAGAGATACGCAGTATTTT
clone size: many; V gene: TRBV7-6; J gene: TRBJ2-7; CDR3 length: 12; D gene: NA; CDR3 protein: CASSPGGYEQYF; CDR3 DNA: TGTGCCAGCAGCCCTGGGGGCTACGAGCAGTACTTC
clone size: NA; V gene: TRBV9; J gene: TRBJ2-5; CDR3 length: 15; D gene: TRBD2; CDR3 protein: CASSPSGGATKTQYF; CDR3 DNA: TGTGCCAGCAGCCCTAGCGGGGGGGCCACGAAGACCCAGTACTTC
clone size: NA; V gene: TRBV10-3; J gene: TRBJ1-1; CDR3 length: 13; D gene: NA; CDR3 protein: CAVYTWRNTEAFF; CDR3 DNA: TGTGCCGTGTACACGTGGCGGAACACTGAAGCTTTCTTT
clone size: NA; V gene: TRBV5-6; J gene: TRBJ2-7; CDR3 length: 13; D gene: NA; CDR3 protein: CASSLVRSYEQYF; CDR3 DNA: TGTGCCAGCAGCTTGGTACGTTCCTACGAGCAGTACTTC
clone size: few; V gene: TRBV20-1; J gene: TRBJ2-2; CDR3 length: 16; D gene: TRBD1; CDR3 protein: CSARVGQGPDTGELFF; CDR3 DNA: TGCAGTGCTAGAGTGGGACAGGGTCCTGACACCGGGGAGCTGTTTTTT
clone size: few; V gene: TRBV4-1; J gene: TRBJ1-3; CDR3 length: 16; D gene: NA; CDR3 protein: CASSPRGKSSGNTIYF; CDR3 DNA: TGCGCCAGCAGCCCCCGGGGCAAGAGCTCTGGAAACACCATATATTTT
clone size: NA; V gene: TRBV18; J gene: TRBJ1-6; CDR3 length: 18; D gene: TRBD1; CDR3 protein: CASSPTGQGSSYNSPLHF; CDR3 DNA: TGTGCCAGCTCACCAACAGGACAGGGGAGCTCCTATAATTCACCCCTCCACTTT
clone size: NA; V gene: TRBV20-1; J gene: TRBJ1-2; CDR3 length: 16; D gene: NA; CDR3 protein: CSASALRDTFNYGYTF; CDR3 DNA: TGCAGTGCTAGCGCGCTCCGGGACACATTTAACTATGGCTACACCTTC
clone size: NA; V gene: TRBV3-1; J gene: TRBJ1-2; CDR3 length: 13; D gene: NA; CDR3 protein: CASSQDLGERYTF; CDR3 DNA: TGTGCCAGCAGCCAAGATTTGGGGGAGCGGTACACCTTC
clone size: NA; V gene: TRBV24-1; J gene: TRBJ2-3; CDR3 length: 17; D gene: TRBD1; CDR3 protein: CATSDPGDREGTDTQYF; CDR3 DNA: TGTGCCACCAGTGATCCGGGGGACAGGGAGGGCACAGATACGCAGTATTTT
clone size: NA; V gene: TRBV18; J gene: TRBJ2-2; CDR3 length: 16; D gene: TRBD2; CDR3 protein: CASSTPGLAPTGELFF; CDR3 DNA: TGTGCCAGCTCAACCCCGGGACTAGCGCCGACCGGGGAGCTGTTTTTT
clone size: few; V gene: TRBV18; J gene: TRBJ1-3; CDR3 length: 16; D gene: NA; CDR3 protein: CASSPRGPSGSNTIYF; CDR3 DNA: TGTGCCAGCTCACCAAGGGGCCCCAGCGGGTCAAACACCATATATTTT